This T cell receptor (beta chain) was obtained from a study of T cell clonotyping in hematopoietic cell transplantation. Trimming cost V 6 bases and J 7 bases; bases outside gene matches: 5. Per germline, CDR1 SNHLY and CDR2 FYNNEI. CDR3 length equals 12 residues. Repertoires were generated with immunoSEQ multiplex PCR, while TCRdb's copy carries only in-frame clones and drops some. This table has around 16,000 clones, around 66% appearing once. This clone has only a few counts. The TCR comes from a male patient in his forties or fifties who had an allogeneic stem cell transplant from an unrelated donor, so T cells may come from the graft donor. Some clones in this sample may be carry-over from other donors' samples. Specimen: PBMCs, collected 30 days after allogeneic stem cell transplant. This sequence joins TRBV2 and TRBJ2-5; 7 positions agree with TRBD2. CDR3 nucleotide sequence: TGTGCCAGCAGGACCGGGGGGTCGACCCAGTACTTC. It specifies CASRTGGSTQYF.